A single sample is the source of the 3 T cell receptor beta chains below, sequenced in a study of shared clonotypes between healthy human individuals. Measured with immunoSEQ multiplex PCR; TCRdb has only the in-frame clones, and not every one. In the table there are about 180,000 clones, over 85% of which are singletons. The specimen sequenced was naive CD4+ T cells sorted from blood. The subset is: CD45RA+ positively selected. The receptors derive from a woman aged 25 to 39 in good health.

The J gene is TRBJ2-2, the V gene TRBV5-1; no clear D gene. The V end was cut by 7 bases, the J end by 1 base, with 11 bases between. The CDR3 contains 14 residues. Germline CDR1 is SGHRS and CDR2 is YFSETQ. CDR3: CASRWWENTGELFF. CDR3 nucleotide sequence: TGCGCCAGCCGGTGGTGGGAGAACACCGGGGAGCTGTTTTTT.

The V and J genes are TRBV13 and TRBJ2-7; D not resolved. This CDR3 region has 12 residues. The V end was cut by 0 bases, the J end by 7 bases, with 7 bases between. Germline V gene lookup returns CDR1 PRHDT and CDR2 FYEKMQ (reference sequence). In DNA form, the CDR3 reads TGTGCCAGCAGCTTAGGCCGGGCTGAGCAGTACTTC. As protein: CASSLGRAEQYF.

This sequence joins TRBV19 and TRBJ1-2; D is perhaps TRBD1 (5 bases). Looked up from germline, CDR1 is LNHDA and CDR2 is SQIVND (reference sequence). The CDR3 runs 13 residues. V lost 6 bases and J lost 8, with 16 bases in between. The CDR3 nucleotides read TGTGCCAGTAGCCTACGCGGGGGAGAGGGCTACACCTTC. Its translation: CASSLRGGEGYTF. Full variable domain (missing parts from reference TRBV19 and TRBJ1-2): DGGITQSPKYLFRKEGQNVTLSCEQNLNHDAMYWYRQDPGQGLRLIYYSQIVNDFQKGDIAEGYSVSREKKESFPLTVTSAQKNPTAFYLCASSLRGGEGYTFGSGTRLTVV.